This T cell receptor beta chain was captured in a study of T cells in Graves' hyperthyroidism and ophthalmopathy. Study-wide results and limits: Classification by a 13 V-J model distinguished ophthalmopathy from stable hyperthyroidism.

The CDR3 regions of TCR beta were amplified from RNA transcripts. TCR CDR3 underwent first-round RT-PCR with the HTBI primer set. TCRdb re-derived calls from the multiplex PCR reads in MiXCR, one entry per CDR3 protein. The data hold roughly 200,000 distinct CDR3 sequences, with roughly 18% observed a single time. The definition of stable Graves' hyperthyroidism was no ophthalmopathy progression within 18 months. Lactation, pregnancy, other autoimmune disease or uncontrolled infection excluded patients. Clinical symptoms, serum thyroxine, TRAb, thyroid ultrasound and orbital computed tomography established diagnosis. As to this clonotype: The antigen remains unidentified.

This receptor was taken from a man aged 35-49 years with Graves' hyperthyroidism. Sequencing was done on a sample of blood.

CDR3 region: CASSLVRTVKYQETQYF. Here the CDR3 DNA reads TGTGCCAGCAGCTTAGTGAGGACGGTGAAGTACCAAGAGACCCAGTACTTC. The chain links TRBV13 to TRBJ2-5; the D is unclear. Trimming cost V 1 base and J 0 bases, with 15 bases left between them. The germline gives CDR1 PRHDT, CDR2 FYEKMQ (reference sequence). The CDR3 has 17 amino acids. The full variable domain, its missing parts supplied by reference TRBV13 and TRBJ2-5, is AAGVIQSPRHLIKEKRETATLKCYPIPRHDTVYWYQQGPGQDPQFLISFYEKMQSDKGSIPDRFSAQQFSDYHSELNMSSLELGDSALYFCASSLVRTVKYQETQYFGPGTRLLVL.